These 32 T cell receptor beta chains were all obtained from the same sample, sequenced in a study of blood T cell repertoires in COVID-19. Sequencing used immunoSEQ multiplex PCR; TCRdb keeps in-frame clones, though not all of them. The data show hundreds of thousands of clones, with 70% to 90% seen just once and more than 1% held by the top ten. Sequencing was carried out using peripheral blood. All receptors come from a man aged 35 to 55 with acute or convalescent COVID-19.

The chain is built from TRBV5-6 and TRBJ2-1; D perhaps matches TRBD1 (6 bases). The V gene lost 5 bases and the J gene lost 0 bases, with 9 bases spanning the gap. The CDR3 extends over 14 amino acids. Per the germline V gene, CDR1 is SGHDT and CDR2 is YYEEEE. The CDR3 loop is CASRTGFSYNEQFF. In DNA, the CDR3 is TGTGCCAGCAGAACAGGGTTCTCCTACAATGAGCAGTTCTTC.

The chain links TRBV18 to TRBJ2-5; TRBD2 matches at 9 bases. From germline, CDR1 is KGHSH and CDR2 LQKENI. The trim removed 4 bases at V and 5 bases at J, leaving 5 bases unmatched. The CDR3 length is 14 residues. The CDR3 loop reads CASSRTSEVETQYF. CDR3 bases: TGTGCCAGCTCACGGACTAGCGAGGTGGAGACCCAGTACTTC. Using reference TRBV18 and TRBJ2-5 for the parts outside the CDR3, the full variable domain is NAGVMQNPRHLVRRRGQEARLRCSPMKGHSHVYWYRQLPEEGLKFMVYLQKENIIDESGMPKERFSAEFPKEGPSILRIQQVVRGDSAAYFCASSRTSEVETQYFGPGTRLLVL.

The chain employs TRBV5-4 and TRBJ1-2, with 8 positions matching TRBD1. V lost 2 bases to trimming and J lost 8 bases; unmatched junction nucleotides: 8. CDR1 is SGHNT and CDR2 is YYREEE in the germline V gene (reference sequence). The CDR3 is 14 amino acids. CDR3 amino acids: CASSLGQGAYGYTF. For the CDR3, the DNA is TGTGCCAGCAGCTTAGGGCAGGGGGCCTACGGCTACACCTTC.

The chain joins TRBV25-1 to TRBJ2-6; D is perhaps TRBD1 (6 bases). The V end lost 0 bases, the J end lost 0 bases, and 9 bases lay between the germline ends. Germline V CDR1 and CDR2: MGHDK, SYGVNS. This CDR3 has 17 residues. CDR3 DNA: TGTGCCAGCAGTGAATATCCAGGGGACTCTGGGGCCAACGTCCTGACTTTC. Its translation: CASSEYPGDSGANVLTF.

The chain carries TRBV7-8 and TRBJ1-1; D is uncertain. Germline CDR1 SGHVS, CDR2 FQNEAQ. V was pared by 6 bases and J by 5 bases, with 22 bases between. This CDR3 region has 16 residues. The CDR3 DNA reads TGTGCCAGCAGGAAAGCGGGGAATCAGCGGTGGACTGAAGCTTTCTTT. This sequence encodes CASRKAGNQRWTEAFF.

This clone was seen a single time. The rearrangement uses TRBV6-6 and TRBJ1-5; TRBD1 matches 9 bases. The CDR3 is made up of 16 amino acids. CDR1 MNHNY and CDR2 SVGAGI come from the germline V gene (reference sequence). After removal of 5 bases from V and 2 bases from J, the junction contained 7 bases not matched to a gene. DNA of the CDR3: TGTGCCAGCAGTCGAACAGGGGGCCGGGGCAATCAGCCCCAGCATTTT. It codes for CASSRTGGRGNQPQHF.

The chain uses TRBV5-1 and TRBJ2-3; D not certain. In germline, CDR1 is SGHRS, CDR2 YFSETQ. The germline V and J ends were trimmed by 4 bases and 6 bases, with 12 bases remaining between them. The CDR3 extends over 13 amino acids. CDR3 bases: TGCGCCAGCAGCGTACTACTCGTGGATACGCAGTATTTT. Amino acid sequence: CASSVLLVDTQYF.

This chain links TRBV4-1 with TRBJ1-1, with D perhaps matching TRBD1 (6 bases). The CDR3 length is 14 residues. Deletions cut 0 bases from V and 7 bases from J, with 12 bases between. The germline V gene has CDR1 MGHRA and CDR2 YSYEKL. DNA of the CDR3: TGCGCCAGCAGCCAAGATACACAGGGAGATGAAGCTTTCTTT. Translated, it gives CASSQDTQGDEAFF.

The rearrangement joins TRBV5-8 to TRBJ2-1; TRBD1 is a possible D gene (6 bases). V shed 7 bases and J shed 8 bases, with 22 bases lying between them. The germline CDR1 and CDR2 sequences are SGHTS and YDEGEE. The CDR3 runs to 15 residues. The CDR3 DNA is TGTGCCAGCTTAAGCTTGGGGGCAGGGCTCCATGAGCAGTTCTTC. Translating gives CASLSLGAGLHEQFF.

The chain recombines TRBV9 with TRBJ1-2, with 8 positions matching TRBD1. The CDR3 covers 14 residues. V shed 4 bases, J shed 7 bases, and the junction held 9 bases outside the gene matches. Germline V gene lookup returns CDR1 SGDLS and CDR2 YYNGEE. The CDR3, as DNA: TGTGCCAGCAGCCCACGGACAGGGCTGTCTGGCTACACCTTC. Amino acid sequence: CASSPRTGLSGYTF.

This clone was seen only once. The chain links TRBV18 to TRBJ2-7; 7 nucleotides match TRBD2. The germline gives CDR1 KGHSH, CDR2 LQKENI. J gave up 2 bases and V 2 bases, and 6 bases lay outside the gene matches. The CDR3 runs to 15 residues. CDR3 nucleotide sequence: TGTGCCAGCTCACCAGTCCTAGCGGATACCTACGAGCAGTACTTC. Its protein product is CASSPVLADTYEQYF.

The CDR3 DNA reads TGTGCCAGCAGCCCTTCGCCGTCAGCGACAGTAAACAATGAGCAGTTCTTC. Amino acid sequence: CASSPSPSATVNNEQFF. This chain uses TRBV5-4 with TRBJ2-1; a possible D gene is TRBD1 (5 bases). With 4 bases removed from V and 5 bases from J, the gap between germline ends came to 22 bases. CDR1 and CDR2 from the germline V gene are SGHNT and YYREEE (reference sequence). This CDR3 is 17 amino acids long.

The rearrangement uses TRBV6-5 and TRBJ1-2; 8 bases agree with TRBD1. There are 14 residues in the CDR3. Germline assignment: CDR1 MNHEY and CDR2 SVGAGI. V trimming: 0 bases; J trimming: 8 bases; junction bases outside the gene matches: 5. The chain's CDR3 is CASSYSAGGEGYTF. The CDR3, as DNA: TGTGCCAGCAGTTACTCGGCAGGGGGCGAAGGCTACACCTTC.

The chain employs TRBV10-3 and TRBJ1-1; D is ambiguous. Trimming cost V 8 bases and J 1 base, with 11 bases left between them. Germline V lookup: CDR1 ENHRY, CDR2 SYGVKD. The CDR3 has 13 residues. The CDR3 reads CAILSEWNTEAFF. Written as DNA, the CDR3 is TGTGCCATCTTAAGTGAGTGGAACACTGAAGCTTTCTTT.

The V and J genes are TRBV5-5 and TRBJ1-2, with D maybe TRBD1 (5 bases). Germline CDR1 and CDR2: SGHKS and YYEKEE (reference sequence). Trimming took off 4 bases at V and 4 bases at J, with 17 bases between the two ends. The CDR3 loop spans 15 amino acids. The CDR3 sequence is CASSPAGDPRYGYTF. CDR3 DNA: TGTGCCAGCAGCCCGGCGGGGGATCCTCGCTATGGCTACACCTTC.

This clone occurred a few times. The chain has TRBV7-3 and TRBJ2-7; 9 positions agree with TRBD2. Trimming at V came to 8 bases and at J to 5 bases, leaving 16 bases not matched to a gene. Germline-derived CDR1 and CDR2 are SGHTA and FQGTGA. The CDR3 spans 16 residues. This chain's CDR3 is CASAPSAASGVNEQYF. CDR3 bases: TGTGCCAGCGCCCCCTCGGCGGCTAGCGGGGTCAACGAGCAGTACTTC.

Many counts were recorded for this clone. The chain uses TRBV30 and TRBJ2-2; D gene unclear. V lost 5 bases to trimming and J lost 4 bases, with 14 bases between them. Germline values: CDR1 GTSNPN, CDR2 SVGIG (reference sequence). This CDR3 contains 14 residues. The CDR3 sequence: CAWRPGWSTGELFF. CDR3 DNA sequence: TGTGCCTGGCGACCCGGGTGGAGCACCGGGGAGCTGTTTTTT.

The chain has TRBV2 and TRBJ2-1, with a weak D call TRBD2 (6 bases). Between the trimmed V and J ends, which lost 1 base and 4 bases, there was a span of 14 bases. The germline CDR1 and CDR2 sequences are SNHLY and FYNNEI. This CDR3 has 16 residues. CDR3 loop: CASSEGAVAGYNEQFF. CDR3 coding DNA: TGTGCCAGCAGTGAAGGGGCCGTGGCGGGATACAATGAGCAGTTCTTC.

This sequence joins TRBV28 and TRBJ1-5; D might be TRBD1 (5 bases). CDR1 is MDHEN, CDR2 SYDVKM, per germline. This CDR3 is 12 amino acids long. V lost 3 bases, J lost 8 bases, and 8 bases lay in between. CDR3 amino acids: CASSFVREPQHF. Written as DNA, the CDR3 is TGTGCCAGCAGTTTTGTCAGGGAGCCCCAGCATTTT.

This chain uses TRBV12-3 or TRBV12-4 with TRBJ2-5; 7 nucleotides align to TRBD2. Trimming at V came to 7 bases and at J to 5 bases, leaving 4 bases not matched to a gene. The CDR3 extends over 12 amino acids. CDR3 nucleotide sequence: TGTGCCAGCACTACCGGGGGGGAGACCCAGTACTTC. Translated, it gives CASTTGGETQYF.

V usage is TRBV6-5 and J usage is TRBJ2-7, with D uncertain. Germline-derived CDR1 and CDR2 are MNHEY and SVGAGI. CDR3 length: 13 amino acids. V lost 8 bases and J 3 bases, leaving 14 bases between the germline ends. The CDR3 nucleotides read TGTGCCAGCTTTCGAAGTGTAGACTACGAGCAGTACTTC. As protein: CASFRSVDYEQYF.

V usage is TRBV4-2 and J usage is TRBJ2-3; TRBD2 agrees at 10 bases. Germline-derived CDR1 and CDR2 are LGHNA and YNFKEQ. The CDR3 runs to 16 residues. Trimming at V came to 0 bases and at J to 9 bases, leaving 9 bases not matched to a gene. CDR3 sequence reads: CASSQDQLAGGRTQYF. The CDR3 DNA sequence: TGTGCCAGCAGCCAAGATCAGTTAGCGGGGGGTAGAACGCAGTATTTT.

This chain joins TRBV9 and TRBJ1-6, with D possibly being TRBD1 (6 bases). The CDR3 consists of 18 residues. CDR1 is SGDLS and CDR2 is YYNGEE in the germline V gene. V was clipped by 3 bases and J by 5 bases, with 21 bases between them. The CDR3 spells CASSDTRDTGFDNSPLHF. Written as DNA, the CDR3 is TGTGCCAGCAGCGATACCCGGGACACCGGATTCGATAATTCACCCCTCCACTTT.

The V gene is TRBV25-1, the J gene TRBJ2-2; D is uncertain. Germline CDR1 MGHDK, CDR2 SYGVNS. The V end was cut by 1 base, the J end by 5 bases, with 5 bases between. The CDR3 runs to 13 residues. As DNA, the CDR3 is TGTGCCAGCAGTGAATTTATTACCGGGGAGCTGTTTTTT. Translation gives CASSEFITGELFF.

The gene calls are TRBV2 and TRBJ1-1, with TRBD1 as a possible D gene (6 bases). V lost 5 bases and J lost 9, with 22 bases in between. The CDR3 consists of 15 residues. Germline assignment: CDR1 SNHLY and CDR2 FYNNEI. CDR3 region: CASSIDRDNGFKAFF. The CDR3 bases are TGTGCCAGCAGTATTGACCGGGACAACGGTTTTAAAGCTTTCTTT.

This rearrangement joins TRBV6-2 or TRBV6-3 to TRBJ2-1; TRBD2 aligns across 10 bases. Trimming took 6 bases from V and 7 from J; bases not matched to a gene: 9. CDR3 length: 15 residues. Germline V CDR1 and CDR2: MNHEY, SVGEGT. In nucleotides, the CDR3 is TGTGCCAGCAGCCCCGAGCTAGCGGGGGTTAATGAGCAGTTCTTC. Translation: CASSPELAGVNEQFF.

This rearrangement joins TRBV29-1 to TRBJ2-5; 8 bases line up with TRBD2. Germline lookup yields CDR1 SQVTM and CDR2 ANQGSEA. This CDR3 region has 14 residues. Germline trimming cut 1 base from V and 4 bases from J; bases unmatched to any gene: 5. CDR3 coding DNA: TGCAGCGTTGAAGTTTCGGGGGGGCCAGAGACCCAGTACTTC. As protein: CSVEVSGGPETQYF.

This chain uses TRBV6-4 with TRBJ2-1; TRBD1 agrees at 10 bases. Losses at the gene ends were 5 bases for V and 7 bases for J; bases not matched to a gene: 5. The CDR3 is 14 amino acids. Germline CDR1 reads MRHNA; CDR2 reads SNTAGT. CDR3 coding DNA: TGTGCCAGCAGTACGGACAGGGGGGAAAATGAGCAGTTCTTC. Translated: CASSTDRGENEQFF.

The chain has TRBV30 and TRBJ1-5, with 7 nucleotides matching TRBD1. Germline V gives CDR1 GTSNPN, CDR2 SVGIG (reference sequence). V was pared by 4 bases and J by 0 bases, with 6 bases of the junction left unmatched. There are 15 residues in the CDR3. CDR3 sequence (DNA): TGTGCCTGGACCCCAGGGGGATATAGCAATCAGCCCCAGCATTTT. Protein product: CAWTPGGYSNQPQHF.

The V and J genes are TRBV5-6 and TRBJ2-7; D may be TRBD1 (6 bases). The ends were cut back, 3 bases at V and 3 bases at J, with 7 bases in the middle. CDR1 is SGHDT and CDR2 is YYEEEE in the germline V gene. The CDR3 has 12 amino acids. This CDR3 reads CASSSQGYEQYF. The CDR3 DNA sequence: TGTGCCAGCAGCTCACAGGGCTACGAGCAGTACTTC.

The rearrangement links TRBV7-3 to TRBJ2-2, with D perhaps TRBD1 (6 bases). This CDR3 region has 15 residues. With 3 bases removed from V and 5 bases from J, the gap between germline ends came to 13 bases. Germline V gene sequence: CDR1 SGHTA, CDR2 FQGTGA. CDR3 amino acids: CASSFTGQRTGELFF. The CDR3 DNA is TGTGCCAGCAGCTTTACTGGACAGCGGACCGGGGAGCTGTTTTTT. Full variable domain (remainder filled in from reference TRBV7-3 and TRBJ2-2): GAGVSQTPSNKVTEKGKYVELRCDPISGHTALYWYRQSLGQGPEFLIYFQGTGAADDSGLPNDRFFAVRPEGSVSTLKIQRTERGDSAVYLCASSFTGQRTGELFFGEGSRLTVL.

The rearrangement uses TRBV6-5 and TRBJ1-5; D unclear. CDR3 length: 12 residues. Trimming left V 7 bases short and J 2 bases short, with 6 bases between. The germline V gene has CDR1 MNHEY and CDR2 SVGAGI. The CDR3 loop reads CASTTGNQPQHF. DNA of the CDR3: TGTGCCAGCACTACAGGCAATCAGCCCCAGCATTTT.